Each of the 16 T cell receptor beta chains below was sequenced from the same sample in a study of cytomegalovirus exposure and HLA in healthy donors. Primers included in the PCR were 60 Vbeta and 13 Jbeta primers. Only in-frame clones appear in the TCRdb table, and some are missing; sequencing was by immunoSEQ multiplex PCR. The sample shows under 150,000 clones, 65% to 80% of them seen only once. Sequencing input: PBMCs. These receptor sequences come from a woman aged 18-30 years in good health and CMV-seronegative.

The chain combines TRBV4-2 with TRBJ2-3; 13 nucleotides align to TRBD2. The V gene end was trimmed by 3 bases and the J gene end by 3 bases; junction bases not matched to a gene: 9. Looked up from germline, CDR1 is LGHNA and CDR2 is YNFKEQ. The CDR3 extends over 18 amino acids. The CDR3 DNA follows: TGTGCCAGCAGCCAGCCTTTGACTAGCGGGAGGAGGACAGATACGCAGTATTTT. The encoded protein is CASSQPLTSGRRTDTQYF.

The chain combines TRBV25-1 with TRBJ2-2, with 7 nucleotides matching TRBD2. Germline V gene lookup returns CDR1 MGHDK and CDR2 SYGVNS. The J segment lost 5 bases and the V segment lost 2 bases, leaving 2 bases of the junction unmatched. This CDR3 contains 14 residues. The CDR3 bases are TGTGCCAGCAGTGAAGGCGGGGGAACCGGGGAGCTGTTTTTT. This codes for CASSEGGGTGELFF.

This chain links TRBV6-4 with TRBJ1-5, with 9 bases matching TRBD1. The CDR3 is made up of 14 amino acids. With 7 bases clipped from V and 9 bases from J, the junction kept 10 bases outside the gene matches. Germline assignment: CDR1 MRHNA and CDR2 SNTAGT. CDR3 nucleotides: TGTGCCAGCAAGAAAGGACAGGGGACTTGGCCCCAGCATTTT. Its translation is CASKKGQGTWPQHF.

This clone was found once. The chain is built from TRBV6-1 and TRBJ2-6; D gene uncertain. CDR3 length: 14 amino acids. Germline lookup yields CDR1 MNHNS and CDR2 SASEGT. Trimming pared 4 bases from V and 2 bases from J, leaving 6 bases between. CDR3 residues: CASSAFAGANVLTF. The CDR3, as DNA: TGTGCCAGCAGTGCTTTCGCTGGGGCCAACGTCCTGACTTTC.

This clone has a single count. The rearrangement links TRBV25-1 to TRBJ2-1, with 8 bases matching TRBD2. The ends lost 4 bases at V and 1 base at J; junction bases unmatched: 3. In germline, CDR1 is MGHDK, CDR2 SYGVNS. The CDR3 is 15 amino acids. As DNA, the CDR3 is TGTGCCAGCAGTGCACTAGCGGCATCCTACAATGAGCAGTTCTTC. Translating it yields CASSALAASYNEQFF.

The J gene is TRBJ1-2, the V gene TRBV18; D unresolved. Trimming left V 2 bases short and J 4 bases short, with 11 bases between. Per the germline V gene, CDR1 is KGHSH and CDR2 is LQKENI. The CDR3 loop spans 14 amino acids. The CDR3 coding sequence is TGTGCCAGCTCACCAGGGGAGGGATTCTATGGCTACACCTTC. It translates to CASSPGEGFYGYTF.

The gene calls are TRBV30 and TRBJ2-2; D is unclear. The CDR3 has 14 amino acids. Germline CDR1 is GTSNPN and CDR2 is SVGIG (reference sequence). Trimming pared 0 bases from V and 8 bases from J, leaving 13 bases between. The CDR3, as DNA: TGTGCCTGGAGTGTACTGTTAGAATCTGGGGAGCTGTTTTTT. Protein sequence: CAWSVLLESGELFF.

V and J are TRBV13 and TRBJ2-1; perhaps TRBD2 as D (5 bases). V was shortened by 0 bases and J by 3 bases, with 18 bases between the two germline ends. The germline CDR1 and CDR2 sequences are PRHDT and FYEKMQ (reference sequence). This CDR3 spans 18 amino acids. The CDR3 coding sequence is TGTGCCAGCAGCTTAGGCCTCGCGAAGCGGAAAAACTACAATGAGCAGTTCTTC. This sequence encodes CASSLGLAKRKNYNEQFF.

The gene calls are TRBV30 and TRBJ1-4; 7 nucleotides agree with TRBD1. CDR1 GTSNPN and CDR2 SVGIG come from the germline V gene (reference sequence). The CDR3 runs to 14 residues. After removal of 0 bases from V and 7 bases from J, the junction contained 5 bases not matched to a gene. The DNA of the CDR3 is TGTGCCTGGAGTGTACAGGGGATTTTTGAAAAACTGTTTTTT. This gives the protein CAWSVQGIFEKLFF. The variable domain in full, completed from reference TRBV30 and TRBJ1-4, reads SQTIHQWPATLVQPVGSPLSLECTVEGTSNPNLYWYRQAAGRGLQLLFYSVGIGQISSEVPQNLSASRPQDRQFILSSKKLLLSDSGFYLCAWSVQGIFEKLFFGSGTQLSVL.

The J gene is TRBJ1-3, the V gene TRBV15; TRBD1 is a possible D gene (6 bases). V was cut by 0 bases and J by 2 bases, with 8 bases left in between. The CDR3 totals 15 residues. Germline assignment: CDR1 LNHNV and CDR2 YYDKDF (reference sequence). The CDR3 DNA sequence: TGTGCCACCAGCAGAGACAGGGGACCTGGAAACACCATATATTTT. Translation gives CATSRDRGPGNTIYF.

Note on this clone: The junction shows a germline mismatch at one end, possibly a read error. Other DNA variants within this sample encode the same CDR3. This sequence joins TRBV29-1 and TRBJ1-1, with TRBD1 as a possible D gene (5 bases). This CDR3 spans 14 amino acids. CDR1 and CDR2 (germline): SQVTM, ANQGSEA. In DNA form, the CDR3 reads TGCAGCTCCTGTGAGGACACCGGCCGCACTGAGGCTTTCTTT. Its protein is CSSCEDTGRTEAFF.

This clone was counted only a few times. The gene calls are TRBV5-4 and TRBJ2-4; 8 nucleotides line up with TRBD1. The CDR3 covers 15 residues. In germline, CDR1 is SGHNT, CDR2 YYREEE (reference sequence). The J segment lost 1 base and the V segment lost 4 bases, leaving 4 bases of the junction unmatched. CDR3 sequence: CASSPTGGAKNIQYF. The DNA of the CDR3 is TGTGCCAGCAGCCCCACAGGGGGGGCCAAAAACATTCAGTACTTC.

As concerns this clone: Other DNA sequences of this sample code for an identical CDR3. The rearrangement joins TRBV5-1 to TRBJ2-3; D unresolved. With 0 bases removed from V and 1 base from J, the gap between germline ends came to 6 bases. This CDR3 is 14 amino acids long. The germline V gene encodes CDR1 SGHRS and CDR2 YFSETQ. The CDR3 bases are TGCGCCAGCAGCTTGGCCTCGGGCACAGATACGCAGTATTTT. Residues: CASSLASGTDTQYF.

This sequence joins TRBV13 and TRBJ2-1; TRBD1 matches 7 bases. The CDR3 has 16 residues. The V gene's germline CDR1 is PRHDT and CDR2 FYEKMQ (reference sequence). The J segment lost 2 bases and the V segment lost 5 bases, leaving 9 bases of the junction unmatched. The CDR3 spells CASSATGDKAYNEQFF. DNA of the CDR3: TGTGCCAGCAGCGCAACAGGGGATAAGGCCTACAATGAGCAGTTCTTC.

The gene calls are TRBV18 and TRBJ2-3, with D possibly matching TRBD1 (5 bases). Trimming pared 3 bases from V and 5 bases from J, leaving 12 bases between. CDR1 KGHSH and CDR2 LQKENI come from the germline V gene. The CDR3 spans 14 residues. CDR3 loop: CASSPRSREDTQYF. CDR3 in DNA: TGTGCCAGCTCACCTAGAAGCAGGGAAGATACGCAGTATTTT.

V is TRBV5-1 and J is TRBJ1-1; possibly TRBD1 for D (6 bases). CDR1 is SGHRS, CDR2 YFSETQ, per germline. Trimming took off 4 bases at V and 0 bases at J, with 10 bases between the two ends. CDR3 length: 14 residues. The CDR3 DNA reads as TGCGCCAGCAGCATTACAGGGCTGAACACTGAAGCTTTCTTT. Translated: CASSITGLNTEAFF.